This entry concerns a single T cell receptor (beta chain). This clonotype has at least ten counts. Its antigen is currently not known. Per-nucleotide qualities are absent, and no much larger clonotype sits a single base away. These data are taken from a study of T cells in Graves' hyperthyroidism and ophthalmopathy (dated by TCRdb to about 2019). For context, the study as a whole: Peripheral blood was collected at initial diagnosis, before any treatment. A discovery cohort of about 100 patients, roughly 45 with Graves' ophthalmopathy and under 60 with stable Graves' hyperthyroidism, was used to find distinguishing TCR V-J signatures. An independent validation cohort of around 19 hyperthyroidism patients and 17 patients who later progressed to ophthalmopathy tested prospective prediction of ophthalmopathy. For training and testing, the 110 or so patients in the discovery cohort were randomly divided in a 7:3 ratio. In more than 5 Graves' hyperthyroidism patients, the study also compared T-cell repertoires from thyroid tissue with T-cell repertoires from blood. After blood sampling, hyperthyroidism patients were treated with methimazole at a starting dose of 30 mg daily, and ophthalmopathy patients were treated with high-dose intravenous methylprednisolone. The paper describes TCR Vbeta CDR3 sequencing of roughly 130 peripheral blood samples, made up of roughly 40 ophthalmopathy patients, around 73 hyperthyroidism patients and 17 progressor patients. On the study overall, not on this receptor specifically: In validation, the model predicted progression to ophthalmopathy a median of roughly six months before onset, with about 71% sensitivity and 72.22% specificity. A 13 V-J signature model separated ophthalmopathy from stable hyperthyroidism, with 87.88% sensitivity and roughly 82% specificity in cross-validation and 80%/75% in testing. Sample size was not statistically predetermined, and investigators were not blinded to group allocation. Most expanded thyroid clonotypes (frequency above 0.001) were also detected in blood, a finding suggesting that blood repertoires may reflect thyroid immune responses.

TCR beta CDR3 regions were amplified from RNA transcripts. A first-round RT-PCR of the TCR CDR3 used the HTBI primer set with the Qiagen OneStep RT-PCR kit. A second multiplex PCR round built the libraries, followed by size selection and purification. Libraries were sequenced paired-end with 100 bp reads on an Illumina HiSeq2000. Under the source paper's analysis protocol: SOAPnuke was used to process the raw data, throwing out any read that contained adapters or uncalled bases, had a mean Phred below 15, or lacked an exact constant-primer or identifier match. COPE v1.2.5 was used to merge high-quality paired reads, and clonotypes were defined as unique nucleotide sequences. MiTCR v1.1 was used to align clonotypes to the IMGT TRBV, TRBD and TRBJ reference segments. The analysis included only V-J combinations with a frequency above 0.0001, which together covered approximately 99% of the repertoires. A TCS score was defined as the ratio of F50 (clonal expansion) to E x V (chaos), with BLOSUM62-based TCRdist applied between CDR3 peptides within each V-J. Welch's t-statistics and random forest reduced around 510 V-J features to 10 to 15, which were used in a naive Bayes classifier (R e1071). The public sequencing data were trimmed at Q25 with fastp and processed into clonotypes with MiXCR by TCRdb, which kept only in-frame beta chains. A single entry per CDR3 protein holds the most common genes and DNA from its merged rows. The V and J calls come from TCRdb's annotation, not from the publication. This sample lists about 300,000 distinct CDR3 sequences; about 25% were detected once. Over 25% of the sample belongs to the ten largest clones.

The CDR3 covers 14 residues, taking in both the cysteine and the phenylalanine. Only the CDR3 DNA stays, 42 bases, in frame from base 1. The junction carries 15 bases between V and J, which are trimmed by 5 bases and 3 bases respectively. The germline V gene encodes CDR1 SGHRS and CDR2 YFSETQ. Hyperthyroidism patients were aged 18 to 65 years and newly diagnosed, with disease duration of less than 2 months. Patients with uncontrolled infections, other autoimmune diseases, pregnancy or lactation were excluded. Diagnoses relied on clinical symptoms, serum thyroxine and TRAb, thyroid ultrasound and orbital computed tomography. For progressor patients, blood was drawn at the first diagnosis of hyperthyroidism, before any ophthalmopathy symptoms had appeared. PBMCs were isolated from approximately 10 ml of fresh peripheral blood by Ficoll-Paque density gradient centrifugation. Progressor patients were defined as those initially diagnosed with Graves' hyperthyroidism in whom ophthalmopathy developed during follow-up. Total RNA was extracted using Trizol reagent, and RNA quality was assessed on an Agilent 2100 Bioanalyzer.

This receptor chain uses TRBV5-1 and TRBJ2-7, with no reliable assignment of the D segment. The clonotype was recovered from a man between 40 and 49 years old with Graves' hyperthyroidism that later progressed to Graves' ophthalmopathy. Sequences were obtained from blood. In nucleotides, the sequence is TGCGCCAGCAGGAACCGAGACTGGAGCTACGAGCAGTACTTC. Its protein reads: CASRNRDWSYEQYF.